The clone carrying this TCR beta chain was detected only a few times. The target antigen is unknown. Combining a sample-barcoded 5' primer with a J-beta primer mix, a second PCR ran for 7 to 11 cycles. Tags on each cDNA molecule came from a template-switch adaptor with 12 random nucleotides. TCRdb reprocessed the 5' RACE reads with MiXCR, giving one entry per CDR3 protein. Among under 2 million distinct CDR3 sequences listed, about 35% were seen once. The sample originates from a study of blood T cells in healthy people across ages. Points from the study as a whole: Diversity of TCR beta per million T cells declined in a roughly linear way with age.

RNA extraction gave at least 5.5 micrograms of total RNA per sample. CDR1 is DFQATT and CDR2 is SNEGSKA in the germline V gene (reference sequence). Germline trimming cut 0 bases from V and 11 bases from J; bases unmatched to any gene: 7. The length of the CDR3 is 15 residues. This clonotype was sampled from a woman aged 30 to 39 in good health. This rearrangement joins TRBV20-1 to TRBJ2-1, with 13 bases that match TRBD2. The sample taken for sequencing was blood. The CDR3 DNA reads TGCAGTGCTAGAGATAGGGGACTAGCGGGGAGCAAGCAGTTCTTC. Its protein is CSARDRGLAGSKQFF.